A selection of T cell receptor beta chains follows, all from one sample in a study of identical twins. TCRdb itself ran the 5' RACE reads through MiXCR, one entry per CDR3 protein. The sample lists 200,000 or so distinct CDR3 sequences, approximately 8.3% occurring once. The sample also formed part of further work on yellow fever vaccine responses in identical twins.

The specimen sequenced was memory (CD45RO+) T cells sorted from blood. These receptors originate from a woman aged 18 to 35 in good health. Both conserved end residues are part of each CDR3.

v_gene,j_gene,CDR3aa
TRBV28,TRBJ1-1,CASSLTGYGADTEAFF
TRBV20-1,TRBJ2-5,CSAPFWQETQYF
TRBV29-1,TRBJ2-3,CSPEGRADTQYF
TRBV6-2/TRBV6-3,TRBJ2-7,CASSYSYGISYEQYF
TRBV15,TRBJ2-5,CATSRARHEAGLTQETQYF
TRBV9,TRBJ2-1,CASSVNGFDEQFF
TRBV7-7,TRBJ2-7,CASARDRDGEQYF
TRBV29-1,TRBJ2-4,CSTDGPAGTGVNIQYF
TRBV7-2,TRBJ2-7,CASSAWTSASYEQYF
TRBV10-3,TRBJ1-1,CAISRQGGNTEAFF
TRBV29-1,TRBJ2-3,CSVSAGGPDTQYF
TRBV14,TRBJ2-7,CASSQVLSHEQYF
TRBV28,TRBJ2-7,CASSLLGQGPYEQYF
TRBV11-3,TRBJ2-2,CASSSGQGTNTGELFF
TRBV6-6,TRBJ1-6,CASRQGSNSPLHF
TRBV25-1,TRBJ2-7,CASSEYGGRSYEQYF
TRBV3-1,TRBJ2-4,CACSQGLGQGTKNIQYF
TRBV7-2,TRBJ1-5,CASSSAPYSNQPQHF
TRBV7-2,TRBJ2-1,CASSLVTSGSRGEQFF
TRBV12-3/TRBV12-4,TRBJ1-3,CASSLIAKRNTIYF
TRBV4-2,TRBJ2-2,CASTQGDGGAGELFF
TRBV10-3,TRBJ2-1,CAISESQGTYNEQFF
TRBV7-6,TRBJ2-7,CASSLSTGSYEQYF
TRBV12-3/TRBV12-4,TRBJ1-1,CASSFVRKNTEAFF
TRBV19,TRBJ1-2,CASMKGTGVHGYTF
TRBV20-1,TRBJ2-7,CSGNSGTMYEQYF
TRBV20-1,TRBJ1-1,CSARDLDRGANTEAFF
TRBV3-1,TRBJ2-1,CASSQDLREQFF
TRBV28,TRBJ1-5,CASQQGSDRNQPQHF
TRBV14,TRBJ2-7,CASSQALTGSSYEQYF
TRBV3-1,TRBJ2-7,CASSPRTEAYEQYF
TRBV27,TRBJ2-7,CASSLTGTNTYEQYF
TRBV6-2/TRBV6-3,TRBJ2-1,CAGTRGYEQFF
TRBV5-1,TRBJ2-1,CASSRVGTSYNEQFF
TRBV3-1,TRBJ2-7,CASSQQGNGEQYF
TRBV30,TRBJ2-7,CAWDDISSSYEQYF
TRBV6-2/TRBV6-3,TRBJ1-6,CASSFRGAINSPLHF
TRBV2,TRBJ2-1,CASSGGNAGSQFF
TRBV27,TRBJ2-3,CASTTEGNLGTDTQYF
TRBV12-3/TRBV12-4,TRBJ2-2,CASSFQGRTGELFF
TRBV14,TRBJ2-6,CASSQETGWANVLTF
TRBV6-5,TRBJ2-6,CASSYRGQGIEGANVLTF
TRBV7-9,TRBJ2-1,CASSRGTSWNEQFF
TRBV12-3/TRBV12-4,TRBJ2-3,CASAPGPRGSDTQYF
TRBV5-1,TRBJ2-3,CASSLGARTGGRGDTQYF
TRBV24-1,TRBJ2-7,CATSDLNEQYF
TRBV20-1,TRBJ2-1,CSARAESSYNEQFF
TRBV7-9,TRBJ2-3,CASSPRWGTDTQYF
TRBV7-7,TRBJ2-2,CASSLGGPGTGELFF
TRBV28,TRBJ2-2,CASSPPSVANTGELFF
TRBV4-2,TRBJ2-1,CASSQGQGEANEQFF
TRBV20-1,TRBJ2-7,CSAGRVGSAAYEQYF
TRBV7-9,TRBJ2-5,CASSDRRTQYF
TRBV5-1,TRBJ2-2,CASSRKDTGELFF
TRBV12-3/TRBV12-4,TRBJ2-2,CASSPSDTGELFF
TRBV28,TRBJ2-7,CASSNLAGGKFGEQYF
TRBV6-2/TRBV6-3,TRBJ2-7,CASSYSGGSYEQYF
TRBV7-2,TRBJ1-3,CASSLGGQLSSGNTIYF
TRBV20-1,TRBJ2-1,CSAATGISYNEQFF